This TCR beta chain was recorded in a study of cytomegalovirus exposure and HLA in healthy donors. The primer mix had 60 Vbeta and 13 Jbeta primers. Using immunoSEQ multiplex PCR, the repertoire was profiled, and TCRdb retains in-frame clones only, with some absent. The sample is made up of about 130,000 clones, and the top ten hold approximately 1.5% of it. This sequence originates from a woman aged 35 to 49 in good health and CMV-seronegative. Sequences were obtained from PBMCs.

CDR3 DNA: TGTGCCAGCAGCTCCCGTGGGCAAAACACCATATATTTT. Protein: CASSSRGQNTIYF. The chain couples TRBV7-2 to TRBJ1-3, with D unresolved. The ends were cut back, 4 bases at V and 6 bases at J, with 10 bases in the middle. Germline V gene lookup returns CDR1 SGHTA and CDR2 FQGNSA. There are 13 residues in the CDR3.